The 21 T cell receptor beta chains listed next were all sequenced from one sample in a study of graft-versus-host responses after intestinal transplantation. Here immunoSEQ multiplex PCR was the method, and the copy in TCRdb shows in-frame clones only, minus some. The data contain about 25,000 clones, roughly 95% of them singletons. The sequencing here drew on PBMCs, taken 156 days after intestinal transplant. The receptors shown here come from a human patient who received an intestinal transplant, so some T cells may come from the graft donor.

The V and J genes are TRBV14 and TRBJ2-3; 10 bases line up with TRBD2. CDR3 length: 18 amino acids. V was clipped by 0 bases and J by 0 bases; unmatched bases: 6. Germline V gene sequence: CDR1 SGHDN, CDR2 FVKESK. For the CDR3, the DNA is TGTGCCAGCAGCCAAGATTCAATACTAGCGGGGAGCACAGATACGCAGTATTTT. Its translation: CASSQDSILAGSTDTQYF. Using reference TRBV14 and TRBJ2-3 for the parts outside the CDR3, the full variable domain is EAGVTQFPSHSVIEKGQTVTLRCDPISGHDNLYWYRRVMGKEIKFLLHFVKESKQDESGMPNNRFLAERTGGTYSTLKVQPAELEDSGVYFCASSQDSILAGSTDTQYFGPGTRLTVL.

The chain uses TRBV7-9 and TRBJ2-5; tentatively, D is TRBD1 or TRBD2 (6 bases each). Germline CDR1 and CDR2: SEHNR and FQNEAQ (reference sequence). The germline V and J ends were trimmed by 1 base and 4 bases, with 13 bases remaining between them. The CDR3 extends over 15 amino acids. As DNA, the CDR3 is TGTGCCAGCAGCTTAGATCCCGGGGGCCTAGAGACCCAGTACTTC. Protein product: CASSLDPGGLETQYF.

The chain has TRBV30 and TRBJ1-1, with unresolved D. Germline CDR1 and CDR2: GTSNPN and SVGIG (reference sequence). V gave up 0 bases and J gave up 1 base, with 6 bases separating them. CDR3 length equals 13 residues. CDR3 region: CAWSVEANTEAFF. The CDR3 region has the DNA TGTGCCTGGAGTGTAGAAGCGAACACTGAAGCTTTCTTT. The whole variable domain, filled in from reference TRBV30 and TRBJ1-1, reads SQTIHQWPATLVQPVGSPLSLECTVEGTSNPNLYWYRQAAGRGLQLLFYSVGIGQISSEVPQNLSASRPQDRQFILSSKKLLLSDSGFYLCAWSVEANTEAFFGQGTRLTVV.

The gene calls are TRBV9 and TRBJ1-2; the D is unclear. The germline V gene has CDR1 SGDLS and CDR2 YYNGEE. Trimming took off 0 bases at V and 5 bases at J, with 8 bases between the two ends. The CDR3 extends over 13 amino acids. The CDR3 DNA is TGTGCCAGCAGCGTAGGGGCGGGGTATGGCTACACCTTC. This translates into CASSVGAGYGYTF.

This clone was seen a handful of times. This chain joins TRBV6-1 and TRBJ1-4, with no clear D. Germline CDR1 is MNHNS and CDR2 is SASEGT. The CDR3 contains 15 residues. Trimming pared 2 bases from V and 8 bases from J, leaving 15 bases between. CDR3 amino acids: CASSEYRGSREKLFF. CDR3 sequence (DNA): TGTGCCAGCAGTGAATATCGAGGGTCAAGGGAAAAACTGTTTTTT.

The chain recombines TRBV19 with TRBJ1-2; D is undetermined. V was clipped by 5 bases and J by 4 bases, with 17 bases between them. The CDR3 consists of 15 residues. CDR1 LNHDA and CDR2 SQIVND come from the germline V gene (reference sequence). The CDR3 region has the DNA TGTGCCAGTAGTGACCCACCTGCCGTAAGCTATGGCTACACCTTC. Translation gives CASSDPPAVSYGYTF.

The V gene is TRBV4-1, the J gene TRBJ1-2; possibly TRBD1 for D (6 bases). Germline-derived CDR1 and CDR2 are MGHRA and YSYEKL. V lost 2 bases and J lost 7, with 17 bases in between. The CDR3 runs 15 residues. CDR3 region: CASSQSITGRGGYTF. CDR3 nucleotides: TGCGCCAGCAGCCAATCAATTACAGGGCGGGGTGGCTACACCTTC.

V usage is TRBV29-1 and J usage is TRBJ1-1, with D possibly TRBD1 on 5 matching bases. Germline CDR1 SQVTM, CDR2 ANQGSEA. The V gene lost 5 bases and the J gene lost 6 bases, with 10 bases spanning the gap. The CDR3 spans 11 residues. This CDR3 is CSVRQGAEAFF. The DNA for the CDR3 is TGCAGCGTTCGTCAGGGAGCTGAAGCTTTCTTT.

The chain uses TRBV29-1 and TRBJ1-2; weak D call: TRBD1 (5 bases). CDR3 length equals 17 residues. Germline CDR1 reads SQVTM; CDR2 reads ANQGSEA. Trimming left V 0 bases short and J 5 bases short, with 22 bases between. The CDR3 DNA sequence: TGCAGCGTTGAAGATCGAGGGACCCCAGACGATCTATATGGCTACACCTTC. It is translated as CSVEDRGTPDDLYGYTF.

This chain uses TRBV7-8 with TRBJ2-5; possible D gene TRBD2, 5 bases. Trimming left V 5 bases short and J 3 bases short, with 13 bases between. Germline V gene sequence: CDR1 SGHVS, CDR2 FQNEAQ. The CDR3 has 14 residues. CDR3 in DNA: TGTGCCAGCAGCCGGAACTTGAGGGAAGAGACCCAGTACTTC. This translates into CASSRNLREETQYF.

The chain employs TRBV27 and TRBJ2-5; 8 positions agree with TRBD1. CDR1 is MNHEY, CDR2 SMNVEV, per germline (reference sequence). The CDR3 is 15 amino acids. V lost 5 bases and J lost 2; bases outside the gene matches: 7. In DNA, the CDR3 is TGTGCCAGCAGTCCGATGACAGGGGAGCAAGAGACCCAGTACTTC. Residues: CASSPMTGEQETQYF.

The gene calls are TRBV5-4 and TRBJ1-4; maybe TRBD1 (5 bases). CDR3 size: 13 residues. Trimming took 4 bases from V and 8 from J, leaving 12 bases between them. CDR1 is SGHNT, CDR2 YYREEE, per germline (reference sequence). The CDR3 DNA sequence: TGTGCCAGCAGCCGCCCGGAGGGGGAAAAACTGTTTTTT. It is translated as CASSRPEGEKLFF.

This clone appeared once. Within the sample, other DNA sequences also encode this same CDR3. V and J are TRBV6-5 and TRBJ1-5; weak D call: TRBD1 (5 bases). Germline CDR1 and CDR2: MNHEY and SVGAGI. The length of the CDR3 is 14 residues. Trimming took off 4 bases at V and 7 bases at J, with 14 bases between the two ends. In nucleotides, the CDR3 is TGTGCCAGCAGTTCTACGGGGCTGGGGCAGCCCCAGCATTTT. Encoded protein: CASSSTGLGQPQHF.

This chain joins TRBV21-1 and TRBJ2-7; TRBD2 reflects the table's D call only, with no check against the DNA. TRBV21-1 is noted as a pseudogene. The CDR3 has 20 amino acids. The DNA for the CDR3 is TGTGCCAGCAGCAAAGTCTCGGGCCCTAGACTAGCGGGGGCCTCCTACGAGCAGTACTTC. Protein sequence: CASSKVSGPRLAGASYEQYF.

This CDR3 reads CASSVESAGALYNEQFF. Here the CDR3 DNA reads TGTGCCAGCAGCGTAGAATCCGCGGGGGCTTTATACAATGAGCAGTTCTTC. The V gene is TRBV9, the J gene TRBJ2-1; TRBD2 might be the D (7 bases). Germline V gene data show CDR1 as SGDLS and CDR2 as YYNGEE. This CDR3 is 17 amino acids long. Trimming left V 0 bases short and J 4 bases short, with 17 bases between.

The gene calls are TRBV9 and TRBJ1-5; no clear D gene. Germline V gene data show CDR1 as SGDLS and CDR2 as YYNGEE. The CDR3 extends over 15 amino acids. Trimming took off 0 bases at V and 1 base at J, with 8 bases between the two ends. The CDR3 reads CASSVEGGSNQPQHF. CDR3 bases: TGTGCCAGCAGCGTAGAGGGCGGGAGCAATCAGCCCCAGCATTTT.

The genes are TRBV11-2 and TRBJ2-7, with a possible D match to TRBD2 (6 bases). V shed 6 bases and J shed 3 bases, with 18 bases lying between them. This CDR3 is built from 15 residues. Per the germline V gene, CDR1 is SGHAT and CDR2 is FQNNGV. The DNA of the CDR3 is TGTGCCAGCAGATCCATAGCGGAAGGTGGCTACGAGCAGTACTTC. It codes for CASRSIAEGGYEQYF.

About this clone: Compared with germline, one end of the junction differs, possibly owing to a read error. J is TRBJ2-3 and V is TRBV9, with 8 bases that match TRBD2. The CDR3 is 13 amino acids. Germline CDR1 and CDR2: SGDLS and YYNGEE. The CDR3 sequence is CASSAIPGGPLHF. In DNA form, the CDR3 reads TGTGCCAGCAGCGCCATCCCGGGGGGGCCTCTCCATTTT.

The J gene is TRBJ2-5, the V gene TRBV13; tentative D call: TRBD1 (6 bases). The DNA matches TRBJ2-7 better at its end, which makes the J call doubtful. The CDR3 sequence is 15 residues long. Germline-derived CDR1 and CDR2 are PRHDT and FYEKMQ (reference sequence). The chain's CDR3 is CASSLVGTHIYEQYF. The CDR3 bases are TGTGCCAGCAGCTTGGTCGGGACACACATCTACGAGCAGTACTTC.

This chain connects TRBV9 to TRBJ1-5; D is unresolved. Germline assignment: CDR1 SGDLS and CDR2 YYNGEE. The CDR3 covers 18 residues. Between the trimmed V and J ends, which lost 0 bases and 0 bases, there was a span of 16 bases. CDR3 sequence reads: CASSVELAGKYSNQPQHF. DNA for the CDR3: TGTGCCAGCAGCGTAGAACTGGCCGGGAAGTATAGCAATCAGCCCCAGCATTTT.

With regard to this clone: A junction end diverges from the germline sequence, so it may reflect a read error. The genes are TRBV12-5 and TRBJ1-6; no clear D gene. The CDR3 is made up of 12 amino acids. Germline V gene sequence: CDR1 LGHNT, CDR2 FRNRAP. The CDR3 loop is CASGSSNSPLHF. CDR3 nucleotides: TGTGCTAGTGGTTCCTCTAATTCACCCCTCCACTTT.